The present TCR beta chain was sequenced within a study of blood T cell repertoires in COVID-19. Method: immunoSEQ multiplex PCR; TCRdb's copy keeps in-frame clones and lacks some. The table records about 37,000 clones, 89% of them present only once. Deletions cut 0 bases from V and 5 bases from J, with 19 bases between. Germline V gene data show CDR1 as SGHVS and CDR2 as FNYEAQ. The CDR3 spans 17 residues. Sequencing was done on a sample of peripheral blood. The chain employs TRBV7-6 and TRBJ1-1; unclear D gene. The origin of this receptor is a human donor in a cohort sampled during active COVID-19. DNA for the CDR3: TGTGCCAGCAGCTTAGCGCGGGCGGGGAGGGTAAGGACTGAAGCTTTCTTT. As protein: CASSLARAGRVRTEAFF.